The clone carrying this T cell receptor beta chain was counted only a few times. The data stem from a study of blood T cells in healthy people across ages. The V end was cut by 7 bases, the J end by 1 base, with 10 bases between. This CDR3 contains 13 residues. Germline CDR1 is MNHEY and CDR2 is SVGEGT. The use of a sample-barcoded 5' primer and a J-beta primer mix characterized a second PCR of roughly 6 to 11 cycles. TCRdb redid the calling of the 5' RACE reads with MiXCR, one entry per CDR3 protein. Among some 550,000 distinct CDR3 sequences listed, 40% to 50% were seen once. The chain recombines TRBV6-2 or TRBV6-3 with TRBJ2-5; D is undetermined. The origin of this receptor is a man aged 80 or over in good health. Sequenced: blood. Written as DNA, the CDR3 is TGTGCCAGCACCTACGGACCCCAAGAGACCCAGTACTTC. Its protein product is CASTYGPQETQYF.